A selection of T cell receptor beta chains follows, all from one sample in a study of T cells in localized non-small cell lung cancer. Clones were read by immunoSEQ multiplex PCR, and TCRdb kept only the in-frame ones, dropping some. There are 50,000 to 60,000 clones in the sample; around 82% occur only once, and about 4.6% lies in the top ten. This specimen consisted of PBMCs, obtained before any cancer treatment. Source of these receptors: a woman aged 40-69 years with stage II lung adenocarcinoma. Each CDR3 is given with its conserved first and last residue. Fields, in order: D gene, J gene, clone size, V gene, CDR3 protein. D genes are given only for firm matches. Some rows mark clone size as missing; the rest say once, few, many or name a class of expanded clone.

.	TRBJ2-5	.	TRBV19	CATSQGTSGETQYF
TRBD1	TRBJ1-4	.	TRBV6-5	CASSYSGTGGEKLFF
.	TRBJ1-4	.	TRBV30	CAWSDGNRSGEKLFF
.	TRBJ2-7	.	TRBV9	CASSVGNDRLQYF
TRBD1	TRBJ1-6	once	TRBV4-3	CASSQQGVSPLHF
.	TRBJ1-5	.	TRBV18	CASSPDSSGRPQHF
.	TRBJ2-1	few	TRBV27	CASSAPSDRRDEQFF
.	TRBJ2-5	.	TRBV11-2	CASSLLAPGVGETQYF
.	TRBJ2-1	.	TRBV5-4	CASSLRGEVEQFF
.	TRBJ1-6	.	TRBV4-3	CASSQDASSYNSPLHF
.	TRBJ2-1	.	TRBV18	CASSLRTGRDEQFF
.	TRBJ1-2	.	TRBV30	CAWRGALGAYGYTF
TRBD1	TRBJ1-4	.	TRBV5-8	CASSRLFGTGDEKLFF
TRBD1	TRBJ1-1	once	TRBV7-3	CASSSGQGSTEAFF
.	TRBJ1-1	.	TRBV5-1	CASSGTGWDTEAFF
TRBD2	TRBJ2-5	.	TRBV6-1	CASSGGLAGLYQETQYF
.	TRBJ2-1	.	TRBV7-2	CASSRDSHNEQFF
.	TRBJ2-7	once	TRBV7-8	CASSSDSREQYF
TRBD1	TRBJ2-7	.	TRBV27	CASSNAWTGGYEQYF
.	TRBJ1-2	.	TRBV6-5	CASMGRRNYGYTF
TRBD2	TRBJ2-1	.	TRBV10-3	CAIHSGVHHEQFF
.	TRBJ1-5	.	TRBV6-5	CASSPSGTEDQPQHF